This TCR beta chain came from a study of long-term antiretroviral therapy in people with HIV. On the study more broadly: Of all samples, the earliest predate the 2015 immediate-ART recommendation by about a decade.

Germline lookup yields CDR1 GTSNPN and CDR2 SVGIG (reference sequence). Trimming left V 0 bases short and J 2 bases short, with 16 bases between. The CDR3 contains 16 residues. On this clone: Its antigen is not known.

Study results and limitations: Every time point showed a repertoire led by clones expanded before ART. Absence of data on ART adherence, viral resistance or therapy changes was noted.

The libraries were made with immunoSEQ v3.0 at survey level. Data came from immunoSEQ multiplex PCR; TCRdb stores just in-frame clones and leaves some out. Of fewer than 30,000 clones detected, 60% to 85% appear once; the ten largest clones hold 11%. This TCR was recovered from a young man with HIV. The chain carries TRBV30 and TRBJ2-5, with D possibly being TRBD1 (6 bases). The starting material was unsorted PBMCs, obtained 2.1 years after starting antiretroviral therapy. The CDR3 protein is CAWSVPIVGAQETQYF. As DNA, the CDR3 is TGTGCCTGGAGTGTCCCAATTGTGGGGGCACAAGAGACCCAGTACTTC.